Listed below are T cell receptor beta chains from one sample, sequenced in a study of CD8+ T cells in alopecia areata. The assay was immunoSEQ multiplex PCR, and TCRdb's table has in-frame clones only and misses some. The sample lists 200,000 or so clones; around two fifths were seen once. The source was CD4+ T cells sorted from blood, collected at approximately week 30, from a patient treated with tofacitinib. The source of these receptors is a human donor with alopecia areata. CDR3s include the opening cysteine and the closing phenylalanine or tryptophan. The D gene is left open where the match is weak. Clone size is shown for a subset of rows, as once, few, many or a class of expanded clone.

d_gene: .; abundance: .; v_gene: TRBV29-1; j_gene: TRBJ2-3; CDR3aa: CSAADSFTDTQYF; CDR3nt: TGCAGCGCGGCGGACAGTTTCACAGATACGCAGTATTTT
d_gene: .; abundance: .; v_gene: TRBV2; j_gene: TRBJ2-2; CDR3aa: CASSEALVTGELFF; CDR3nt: TGTGCCAGCAGTGAAGCGCTGGTTACCGGGGAGCTGTTTTTT
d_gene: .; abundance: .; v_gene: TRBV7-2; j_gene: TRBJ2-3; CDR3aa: CASSQPRPSTDTQYF; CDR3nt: TGTGCCAGCAGCCAGCCTAGGCCTAGCACAGATACGCAGTATTTT
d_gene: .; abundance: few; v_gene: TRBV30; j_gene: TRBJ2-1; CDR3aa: CAWSAFLLSNEQFF; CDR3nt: TGTGCCTGGAGTGCGTTCCTCCTTAGCAATGAGCAGTTCTTC
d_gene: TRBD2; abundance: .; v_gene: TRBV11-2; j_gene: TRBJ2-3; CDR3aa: CASSLRGGTSTDTQYF; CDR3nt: TGTGCCAGCAGCCTACGCGGGGGAACTAGCACAGATACGCAGTATTTT
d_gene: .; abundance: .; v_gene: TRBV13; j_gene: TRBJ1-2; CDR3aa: CASSPREGGDGYTF; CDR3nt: TGTGCCAGCAGCCCCCGAGAGGGCGGTGATGGCTACACCTTC
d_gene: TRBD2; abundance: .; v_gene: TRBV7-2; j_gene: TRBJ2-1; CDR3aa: CASSLRSVASGYEQFF; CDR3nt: TGTGCCAGCAGCTTGAGATCGGTTGCTAGCGGGTATGAGCAGTTCTTC
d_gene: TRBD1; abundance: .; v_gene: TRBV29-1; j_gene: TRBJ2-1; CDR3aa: CSVGSRQGHGNEQFF; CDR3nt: TGCAGCGTTGGTTCTCGACAGGGGCATGGCAATGAGCAGTTCTTC
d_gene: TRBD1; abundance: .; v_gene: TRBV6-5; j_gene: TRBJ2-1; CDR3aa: CASMTGAYNEQFF; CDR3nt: TGTGCCAGCATGACAGGGGCCTACAATGAGCAGTTCTTC
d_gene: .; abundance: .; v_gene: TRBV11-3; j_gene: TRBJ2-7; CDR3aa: CASSFQGAHEQYF; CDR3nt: TGTGCCAGCAGCTTCCAGGGCGCACACGAGCAGTACTTC
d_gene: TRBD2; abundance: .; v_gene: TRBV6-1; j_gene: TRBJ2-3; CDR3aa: CASSLAGATDTQYF; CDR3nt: TGTGCCAGCAGCTTAGCGGGGGCCACAGATACGCAGTATTTT
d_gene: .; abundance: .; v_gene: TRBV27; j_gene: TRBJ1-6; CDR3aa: CASAGQSYNSPLHF; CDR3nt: TGTGCCAGCGCTGGACAGTCCTATAATTCACCCCTCCACTTT
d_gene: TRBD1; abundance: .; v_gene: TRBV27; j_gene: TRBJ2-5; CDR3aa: CASSPQLTGGETQYF; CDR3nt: TGTGCCAGCAGTCCCCAATTAACAGGGGGAGAGACCCAGTACTTC
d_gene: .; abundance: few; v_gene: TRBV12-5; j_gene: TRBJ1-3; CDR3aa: CASGMLPGDTIYF; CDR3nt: TGTGCTAGTGGTATGCTCCCCGGGGACACCATATATTTT
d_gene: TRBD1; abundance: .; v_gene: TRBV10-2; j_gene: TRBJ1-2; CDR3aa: CASRGPRSAGGDYGYTF; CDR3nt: TGCGCCAGCAGGGGACCCCGATCCGCAGGGGGGGACTATGGCTACACCTTC
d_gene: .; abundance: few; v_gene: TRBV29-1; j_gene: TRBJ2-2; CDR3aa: CSATGQTNTGELFF; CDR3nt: TGCAGCGCCACCGGACAGACGAACACCGGGGAGCTGTTTTTT
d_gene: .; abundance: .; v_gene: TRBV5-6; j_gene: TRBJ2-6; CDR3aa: CASSSDDRISGANVLTF; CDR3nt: TGTGCCAGCAGCTCCGATGACAGGATCTCTGGGGCCAACGTCCTGACTTTC
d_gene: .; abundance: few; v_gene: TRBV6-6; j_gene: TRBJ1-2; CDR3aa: CASMNRGGGYTF; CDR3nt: TGTGCCAGCATGAACCGGGGGGGTGGCTACACCTTC
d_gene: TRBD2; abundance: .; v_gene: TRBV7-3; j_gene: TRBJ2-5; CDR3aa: CASSPFLSGGEETQYF; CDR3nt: TGTGCCAGCAGCCCGTTTCTCTCCGGGGGGGAAGAGACCCAGTACTTC
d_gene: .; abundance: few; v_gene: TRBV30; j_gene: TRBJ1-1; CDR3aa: CAWSRMGTEAFF; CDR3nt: TGTGCCTGGAGTAGGATGGGCACTGAAGCTTTCTTT
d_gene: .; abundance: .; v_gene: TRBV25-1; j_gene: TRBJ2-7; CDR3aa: CASSEYGQGSYEQYF; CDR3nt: TGTGCCAGCAGTGAATACGGGCAGGGCTCCTACGAGCAGTACTTC
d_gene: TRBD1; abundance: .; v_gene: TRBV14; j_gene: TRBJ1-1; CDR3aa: CASSRGGWTGLNTEAFF; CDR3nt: TGTGCCAGCAGCCGCGGCGGATGGACAGGTTTGAACACTGAAGCTTTCTTT
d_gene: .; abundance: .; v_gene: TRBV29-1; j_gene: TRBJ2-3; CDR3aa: CSTNRRGGRTDTQYF; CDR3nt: TGCAGCACAAACAGGAGGGGTGGCCGCACAGATACGCAGTATTTT
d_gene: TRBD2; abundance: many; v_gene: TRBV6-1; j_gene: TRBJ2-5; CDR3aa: CASSGWTSRGAQYF; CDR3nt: TGTGCCAGCAGTGGGTGGACTAGCAGAGGGGCCCAGTACTTC
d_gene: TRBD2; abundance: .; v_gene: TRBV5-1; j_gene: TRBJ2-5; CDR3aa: CASSRWASGSGTQYF; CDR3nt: TGCGCCAGCAGCCGTTGGGCTAGCGGATCGGGGACCCAGTACTTC
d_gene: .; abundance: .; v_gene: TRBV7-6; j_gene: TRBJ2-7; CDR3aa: CASSNQGGPYEQYF; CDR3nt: TGTGCCAGCAGCAACCAGGGGGGTCCTTACGAGCAGTACTTC
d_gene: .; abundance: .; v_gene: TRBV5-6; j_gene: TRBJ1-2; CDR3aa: CASSSLGRNGYTF; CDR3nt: TGTGCCAGCAGCTCCCTAGGACGCAATGGCTACACCTTC
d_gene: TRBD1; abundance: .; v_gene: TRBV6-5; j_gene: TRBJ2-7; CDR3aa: CASSRFRTGSSEQYF; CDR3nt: TGTGCCAGCAGTCGATTTAGGACAGGGAGTAGCGAGCAGTACTTC
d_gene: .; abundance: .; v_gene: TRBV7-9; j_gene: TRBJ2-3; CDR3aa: CASSQQGVGTDTQYF; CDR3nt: TGTGCCAGCAGCCAACAGGGTGTTGGGACAGATACGCAGTATTTT
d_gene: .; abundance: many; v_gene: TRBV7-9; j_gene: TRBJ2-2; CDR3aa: CASSPQTTGELFF; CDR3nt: TGTGCCAGCAGCCCCCAAACCACCGGGGAGCTGTTTTTT
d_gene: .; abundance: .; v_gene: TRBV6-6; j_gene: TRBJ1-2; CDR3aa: CASSPDFNYGYTF; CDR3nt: TGTGCCAGCAGTCCAGACTTTAACTATGGCTACACCTTC
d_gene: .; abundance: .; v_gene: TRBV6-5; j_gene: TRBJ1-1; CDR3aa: CASSYSGVATEAFF; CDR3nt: TGTGCCAGCAGTTACTCAGGAGTGGCCACTGAAGCTTTCTTT
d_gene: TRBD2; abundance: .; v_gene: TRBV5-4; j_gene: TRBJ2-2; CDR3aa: CASSKAGGRTGELFF; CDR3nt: TGTGCCAGCAGTAAAGCGGGAGGGCGCACCGGGGAGCTGTTTTTT
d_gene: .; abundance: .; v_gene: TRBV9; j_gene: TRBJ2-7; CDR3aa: CASSDGNSYEQYF; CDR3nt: TGTGCCAGCAGCGACGGCAACTCCTACGAGCAGTACTTC
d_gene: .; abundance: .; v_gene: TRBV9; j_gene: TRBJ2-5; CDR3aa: CASRGETQYF; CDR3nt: TGTGCCAGCAGGGGAGAGACCCAGTACTTC
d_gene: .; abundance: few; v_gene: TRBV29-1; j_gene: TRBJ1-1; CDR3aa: CSVELIKGAFF; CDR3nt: TGCAGCGTTGAACTAATCAAGGGGGCTTTCTTT
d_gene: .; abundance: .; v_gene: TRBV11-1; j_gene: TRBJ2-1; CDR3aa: CASSLSTSSGNEQFF; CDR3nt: TGTGCCAGCAGCTTGTCAACTAGCTCGGGGAATGAGCAGTTCTTC
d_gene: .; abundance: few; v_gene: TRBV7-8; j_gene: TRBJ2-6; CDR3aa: CASSRRINVLTF; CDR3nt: TGTGCCAGCAGCCGCAGAATCAACGTCCTGACTTTC
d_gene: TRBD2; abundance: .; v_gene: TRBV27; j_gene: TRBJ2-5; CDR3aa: CASSLSGASGAPGGTQYF; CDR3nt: TGTGCCAGCAGTTTATCCGGGGCTAGCGGAGCTCCTGGGGGGACCCAGTACTTC
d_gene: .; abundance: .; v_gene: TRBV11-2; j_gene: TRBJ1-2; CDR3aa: CASSHPIGGYTF; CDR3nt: TGTGCCAGCAGCCACCCGATAGGCGGCTACACCTTC
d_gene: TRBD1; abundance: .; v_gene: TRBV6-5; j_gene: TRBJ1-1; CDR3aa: CASSYSRQGIEAFF; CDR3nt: TGTGCCAGCAGTTACTCGCGACAGGGAATTGAAGCTTTCTTT
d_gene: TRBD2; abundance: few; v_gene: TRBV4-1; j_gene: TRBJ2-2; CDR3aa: CASSQGLAGYTGELFF; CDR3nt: TGCGCCAGCAGCCAGGGACTAGCGGGGTACACCGGGGAGCTGTTTTTT
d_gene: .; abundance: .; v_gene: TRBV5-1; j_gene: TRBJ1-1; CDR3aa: CASSLGLPNTEAFF; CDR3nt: TGCGCCAGCAGCTTGGGACTCCCGAACACTGAAGCTTTCTTT
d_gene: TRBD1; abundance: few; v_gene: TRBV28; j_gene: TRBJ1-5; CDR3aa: CASSFTGARNQPQHF; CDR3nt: TGTGCCAGCAGTTTTACAGGGGCCCGCAATCAGCCCCAGCATTTT
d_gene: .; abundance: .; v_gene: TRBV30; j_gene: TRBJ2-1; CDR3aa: CAWSGLLSYNEQFF; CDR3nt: TGTGCCTGGAGTGGACTCCTCTCCTACAATGAGCAGTTCTTC
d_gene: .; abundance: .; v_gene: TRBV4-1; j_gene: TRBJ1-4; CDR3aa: CASSPRTVINEKLFF; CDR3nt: TGCGCCAGCAGCCCCCGGACAGTCATTAATGAAAAACTGTTTTTT
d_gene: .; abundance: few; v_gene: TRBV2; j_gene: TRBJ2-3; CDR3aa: CASSEQSTDTQYF; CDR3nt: TGTGCCAGCAGTGAACAGAGCACAGATACGCAGTATTTT
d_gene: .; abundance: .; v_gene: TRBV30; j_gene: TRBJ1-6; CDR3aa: CAWKKGSGSPLHF; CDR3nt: TGTGCCTGGAAAAAGGGTAGCGGTTCACCCCTCCACTTT
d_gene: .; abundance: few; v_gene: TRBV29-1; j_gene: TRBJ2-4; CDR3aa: CSVDQRSGAKNIQYF; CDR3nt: TGCAGCGTTGACCAGAGGTCGGGCGCCAAAAACATTCAGTACTTC
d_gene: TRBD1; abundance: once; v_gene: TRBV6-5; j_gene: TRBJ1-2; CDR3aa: CASSIRTGAYGYTF; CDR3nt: TGTGCCAGCAGCATACGGACAGGGGCCTATGGCTACACCTTC